The 27 T cell receptor beta chains presented below share a single source sample, sequenced in a study of technical replicates of blood from a handful of donors. Assay used: immunoSEQ multiplex PCR; TCRdb lists only in-frame clones, some missing. The data contain some 69,000 clones, roughly 88% of them singletons. Sequencing used PBMCs. These TCRs come from a human donor in good health. Some clones in this sample may be carry-over from other donors' samples.

The chain couples TRBV7-2 to TRBJ2-3, with D maybe TRBD1 (7 bases). V gave up 2 bases and J gave up 1 base, with 19 bases separating them. The CDR3 loop spans 18 amino acids. CDR1 and CDR2 from the germline V gene are SGHTA and FQGNSA. CDR3 DNA: TGTGCCAGCAGCTTACGGGCGGTTCAGGGGGGAGGCACAGATACGCAGTATTTT. Translating gives CASSLRAVQGGGTDTQYF.

The chain is built from TRBV6-5 and TRBJ2-1; 7 nucleotides agree with TRBD2. This CDR3 has 16 residues. Germline CDR1 MNHEY, CDR2 SVGAGI. With 2 bases clipped from V and 5 bases from J, the junction kept 9 bases outside the gene matches. Here the CDR3 DNA reads TGTGCCAGCAGTTACCCTCCTGGGAGGGGAGACAATGAGCAGTTCTTC. Translated, it gives CASSYPPGRGDNEQFF.

The DNA of the CDR3 is TGTGCCAGCAGTTCGCCGGGACAGGGGTTTTTGGAGACCCAGTACTTC. Translated: CASSSPGQGFLETQYF. The gene calls are TRBV7-9 and TRBJ2-5; TRBD1 agrees at 10 bases. Germline V CDR1 and CDR2: SEHNR, FQNEAQ (reference sequence). V trimming: 6 bases; J trimming: 5 bases; junction bases outside the gene matches: 12. The CDR3 runs 16 residues.

This clone was detected once. The chain uses TRBV7-9 and TRBJ2-5; unclear D gene. The DNA matches TRBJ2-7 better at its end, which makes the J call doubtful. Germline loops: CDR1 SEHNR, CDR2 FQNEAQ (reference sequence). CDR3 size: 14 residues. This chain's CDR3 is CASSLGENPYEQYF. The CDR3, as DNA: TGTGCCAGCAGCTTAGGAGAGAATCCCTACGAGCAGTACTTC.

This chain connects TRBV4-3 to TRBJ2-1; TRBD1 aligns across 11 bases. V shed 2 bases, J shed 5 bases, and the junction held 5 bases outside the gene matches. Germline values: CDR1 LGHNA, CDR2 YSLEER. This CDR3 spans 16 amino acids. The CDR3 coding sequence is TGCGCCAGCAGCCAACAGAGGGGACAGGGGGACAATGAGCAGTTCTTC. Translation gives CASSQQRGQGDNEQFF.

The chain uses TRBV7-2 and TRBJ1-2; weak D call: TRBD1 (6 bases). Germline CDR1 reads SGHTA; CDR2 reads FQGNSA. The length of the CDR3 is 12 residues. V lost 7 bases, J lost 4 bases, and 10 bases lay in between. Written as DNA, the CDR3 is TGTGCCAGCACCAAGGGGGTCTATGGCTACACCTTC. Its translation is CASTKGVYGYTF.

The chain recombines TRBV6-5 with TRBJ1-2, with 11 bases that match TRBD1. Germline V gene data show CDR1 as MNHEY and CDR2 as SVGAGI. V gave up 4 bases and J gave up 2 bases; unmatched junction bases: 6. CDR3 length: 16 residues. In DNA, the CDR3 is TGTGCCAGCAGTTCTCCAAGGACAGGGGGCAACTATGGCTACACCTTC. Encoded protein: CASSSPRTGGNYGYTF.

V and J are TRBV5-4 and TRBJ2-3; D may be TRBD2 (6 bases). The CDR3 loop spans 16 amino acids. CDR1 and CDR2 (germline): SGHNT, YYREEE (reference sequence). Trimming took 4 bases from V and 1 from J, leaving 16 bases between them. The CDR3 sequence is CASSAEGLFGTDTQYF. The CDR3 DNA reads TGTGCCAGCAGCGCCGAGGGACTGTTTGGCACAGATACGCAGTATTTT.

This sequence joins TRBV5-6 and TRBJ2-7; perhaps TRBD2 as D (6 bases). The germline V and J ends were trimmed by 2 bases and 7 bases, with 13 bases remaining between them. This CDR3 is built from 13 residues. Germline V gives CDR1 SGHDT, CDR2 YYEEEE. The CDR3 DNA reads TGTGCCAGCAGCTTTCTGCGGGGCGGGGAGCAGTACTTC. This encodes CASSFLRGGEQYF.

This clone has more than one count but fewer than ten. The chain has TRBV6-5 and TRBJ2-7; the D gene is possibly TRBD2 (5 bases). The CDR3 spans 15 residues. Germline V lookup: CDR1 MNHEY, CDR2 SVGAGI. The V end lost 5 bases, the J end lost 4 bases, and 18 bases lay between the germline ends. CDR3: CASSTYGPGSYEQYF. CDR3 DNA: TGTGCCAGCAGTACCTATGGCCCGGGATCGTACGAGCAGTACTTC.

This chain joins TRBV12-5 and TRBJ1-3; 7 nucleotides match TRBD1. J was trimmed by 3 bases and V by 8 bases; bases with no gene match: 7. CDR1 and CDR2 from the germline V gene are LGHNT and FRNRAP. CDR3 length: 14 residues. The CDR3 reads CASHEGAYGNTIYF. In nucleotides, the CDR3 is TGTGCTAGTCACGAGGGGGCATATGGAAACACCATATATTTT.

CDR3 region: CASSLTAYNEQFF. DNA of the CDR3: TGTGCCAGCAGCTTGACTGCGTACAATGAGCAGTTCTTC. This chain joins TRBV11-2 and TRBJ2-1; D remains ambiguous. The germline V gene has CDR1 SGHAT and CDR2 FQNNGV. This CDR3 spans 13 amino acids. Trimming left V 3 bases short and J 4 bases short, with 7 bases between.

This rearrangement joins TRBV4-3 to TRBJ2-1; 13 bases fit TRBD2. Per the germline V gene, CDR1 is LGHNA and CDR2 is YSLEER. The CDR3 runs to 16 residues. V dropped 5 bases and J dropped 10; count of bases not matched to a gene: 11. The CDR3 bases are TGCGCCAGCAGCACTAGCGGGGGGGCTGTGATCGGAGAGCAGTTCTTC. Amino acids: CASSTSGGAVIGEQFF.

This rearrangement joins TRBV10-3 to TRBJ1-2, with 9 bases that match TRBD1. Germline V lookup: CDR1 ENHRY, CDR2 SYGVKD. The CDR3 sequence is 13 residues long. J lost 6 bases, V lost 4 bases, and 3 bases had no gene match. The CDR3 region is CAISGQGVDGYTF. Here the CDR3 DNA reads TGTGCCATCAGTGGACAGGGGGTTGATGGCTACACCTTC.

This chain joins TRBV19 and TRBJ2-3; 11 positions agree with TRBD2. Looked up from germline, CDR1 is LNHDA and CDR2 is SQIVND (reference sequence). The ends lost 2 bases at V and 1 base at J; junction bases unmatched: 2. The CDR3 length is 16 residues. As DNA, the CDR3 is TGTGCCAGTAGTATAACTAGCGGGGGACGCACAGATACGCAGTATTTT. It encodes CASSITSGGRTDTQYF. The full variable domain, completed using reference TRBV19 and TRBJ2-3, is DGGITQSPKYLFRKEGQNVTLSCEQNLNHDAMYWYRQDPGQGLRLIYYSQIVNDFQKGDIAEGYSVSREKKESFPLTVTSAQKNPTAFYLCASSITSGGRTDTQYFGPGTRLTVL.

With regard to this clone: The same CDR3 also results from other DNA sequences found in this sample. The V gene is TRBV7-9, the J gene TRBJ2-7; 10 nucleotides match TRBD2. V lost 2 bases to trimming and J lost 4 bases; unmatched junction nucleotides: 5. CDR3 size: 15 residues. Germline CDR1 SEHNR, CDR2 FQNEAQ (reference sequence). The CDR3 nucleotides are TGTGCCAGCAGCTTATCAGCGGGGGGGACATACGAGCAGTACTTC. It is translated as CASSLSAGGTYEQYF.

The chain links TRBV11-2 to TRBJ2-2; D perhaps matches TRBD1 (7 bases). The V end was cut by 4 bases, the J end by 6 bases, with 12 bases between. The CDR3 sequence is 14 residues long. In germline, CDR1 is SGHAT, CDR2 FQNNGV. The chain's CDR3 is CASSSVRGAGELFF. Here the CDR3 DNA reads TGTGCCAGCAGCTCCGTCAGGGGGGCCGGGGAGCTGTTTTTT.

The V gene is TRBV6-5, the J gene TRBJ2-1; D possibly corresponds to TRBD2 (5 bases). This CDR3 has 15 residues. Between the trimmed V and J ends, which lost 6 bases and 11 bases, there was a span of 23 bases. From germline, CDR1 is MNHEY and CDR2 SVGAGI. The CDR3 nucleotides are TGTGCCAGCAGCCGACTCCGGCTAGCCGGTTATCAGCAGTTCTTC. Its protein product is CASSRLRLAGYQQFF.

The gene calls are TRBV4-2 and TRBJ2-5; TRBD2 aligns across 8 bases. Germline CDR1 reads LGHNA; CDR2 reads YNFKEQ. V lost 5 bases, J lost 0 bases, and 8 bases stayed unmatched. The CDR3 sequence is 16 residues long. The CDR3 sequence is CASSLVLAGYQETQYF. CDR3 DNA sequence: TGTGCCAGCAGCTTGGTTTTAGCGGGGTACCAAGAGACCCAGTACTTC.

This rearrangement joins TRBV7-9 to TRBJ1-2; TRBD1 matches 8 bases. With 5 bases clipped from V and 2 bases from J, the junction kept 7 bases outside the gene matches. CDR1 SEHNR and CDR2 FQNEAQ come from the germline V gene (reference sequence). The CDR3 contains 15 residues. The CDR3 sequence: CASSINRGENYGYTF. The CDR3 DNA reads as TGTGCCAGCAGCATAAACAGGGGGGAAAACTATGGCTACACCTTC.

The chain is built from TRBV7-9 and TRBJ2-6; TRBD1 agrees at 7 bases. The CDR3 runs 16 residues. In germline, CDR1 is SEHNR, CDR2 FQNEAQ (reference sequence). J was trimmed by 1 base and V by 5 bases; bases with no gene match: 5. The CDR3, as DNA: TGTGCCAGCAGCAAGACCAGGGGGTCTGGGGCCAACGTCCTGACTTTC. This codes for CASSKTRGSGANVLTF.

In its sample, this clone was seen once. The chain uses TRBV9 and TRBJ2-3, with 7 bases that match TRBD1. The CDR3 is 13 amino acids. Germline V gene sequence: CDR1 SGDLS, CDR2 YYNGEE. Trimming took 3 bases from V and 3 from J; bases not matched to a gene: 1. CDR3 loop: CASSEGATDTQYF. The CDR3 nucleotides read TGTGCCAGCAGCGAGGGGGCAACAGATACGCAGTATTTT. The whole variable domain, filled in from reference TRBV9 and TRBJ2-3, reads DSGVTQTPKHLITATGQRVTLRCSPRSGDLSVYWYQQSLDQGLQFLIQYYNGEERAKGNILERFSAQQFPDLHSELNLSSLELGDSALYFCASSEGATDTQYFGPGTRLTVL.

The chain is built from TRBV30 and TRBJ1-2; TRBD1 is a possible D gene (5 bases). Trimming pared 5 bases from V and 2 bases from J, leaving 15 bases between. Germline values: CDR1 GTSNPN, CDR2 SVGIG (reference sequence). The CDR3 is made up of 14 amino acids. CDR3 DNA: TGTGCCTGGGTTAAGGGGTCAGGGAACTATGGCTACACCTTC. Residues: CAWVKGSGNYGYTF.

The chain links TRBV7-2 to TRBJ2-1; the match to TRBD2 covers 12 bases. Unmatched junction bases numbered 7, after V lost 5 bases and J lost 2 bases. The CDR3 length is 17 residues. Germline CDR1 SGHTA, CDR2 FQGNSA. The CDR3 bases are TGTGCCAGCAGCACCCTAGCGGGAGGGTTCCCCTACAATGAGCAGTTCTTC. Translated, it gives CASSTLAGGFPYNEQFF.

V is TRBV29-1 and J is TRBJ2-7; TRBD1 might be the D (5 bases). The CDR3 runs 12 residues. V was clipped by 0 bases and J by 3 bases, with 6 bases between them. Germline CDR1 is SQVTM and CDR2 is ANQGSEA. CDR3 nucleotides: TGCAGCGTTGAAGATAGGGGCTACGAGCAGTACTTC. Protein product: CSVEDRGYEQYF.

Many counts were recorded for this clone. The V gene is TRBV4-2, the J gene TRBJ2-2; 7 bases align to TRBD2. After removal of 1 base from V and 10 bases from J, the junction contained 6 bases not matched to a gene. Germline CDR1 LGHNA, CDR2 YNFKEQ. This CDR3 has 14 amino acids. The CDR3 region has the DNA TGTGCCAGCAGCCAAGGGCTAGCGGCAGTGGAGCTGTTTTTT. It yields the protein CASSQGLAAVELFF.

The chain carries TRBV5-6 and TRBJ2-4; D remains unclear. The CDR3 has 14 amino acids. Trimming removed 0 bases from V and 0 bases from J, with 4 bases in between. Germline V gene data show CDR1 as SGHDT and CDR2 as YYEEEE. CDR3 sequence (DNA): TGTGCCAGCAGCTTGGCACTAGCCAAAAACATTCAGTACTTC. This codes for CASSLALAKNIQYF.